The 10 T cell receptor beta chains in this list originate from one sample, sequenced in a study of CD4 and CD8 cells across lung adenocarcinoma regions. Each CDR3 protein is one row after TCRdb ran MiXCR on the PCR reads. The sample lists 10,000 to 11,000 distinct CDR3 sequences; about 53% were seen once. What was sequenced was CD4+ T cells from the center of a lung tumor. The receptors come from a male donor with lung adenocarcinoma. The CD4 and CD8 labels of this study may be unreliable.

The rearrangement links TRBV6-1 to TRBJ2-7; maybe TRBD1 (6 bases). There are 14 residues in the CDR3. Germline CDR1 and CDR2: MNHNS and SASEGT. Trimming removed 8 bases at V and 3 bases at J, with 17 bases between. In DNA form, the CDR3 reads TGTGCCAGCGCAACGAGTCCAGGGGACTACGAGCAGTACTTC. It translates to CASATSPGDYEQYF.

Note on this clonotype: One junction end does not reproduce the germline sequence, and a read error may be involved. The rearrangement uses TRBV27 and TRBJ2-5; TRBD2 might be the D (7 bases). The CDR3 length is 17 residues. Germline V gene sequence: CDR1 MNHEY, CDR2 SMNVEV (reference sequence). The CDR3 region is CASRSGGGGRAQETQYF. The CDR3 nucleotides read TGTGCCAGCAGATCGGGAGGAGGGGGGCGGGCGCAAGAGACGCAGTACTTC.

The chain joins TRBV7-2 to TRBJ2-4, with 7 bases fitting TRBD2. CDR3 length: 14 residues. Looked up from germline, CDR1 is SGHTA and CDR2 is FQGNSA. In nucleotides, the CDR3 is TGTGCGGGGAGCGGGGCCGGTGGCCTAAAGACTCAGTACTTC. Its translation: CAGSGAGGLKTQYF. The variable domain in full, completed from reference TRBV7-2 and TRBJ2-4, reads GAGVSQSPSNKVTEKGKDVELRCDPISGHTALYWYRQSLGQGLEFLIYFQGNSAPDKSGLPSDRFSAERTGGSVSTLTIQRTQQEDSAVYLCAGSGAGGLKTQYFGAGTRLSVL.

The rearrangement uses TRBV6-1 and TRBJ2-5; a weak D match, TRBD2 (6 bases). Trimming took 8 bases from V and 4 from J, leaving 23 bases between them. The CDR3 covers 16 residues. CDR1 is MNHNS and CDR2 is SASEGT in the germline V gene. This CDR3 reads CASGGKEGRVTETQYF. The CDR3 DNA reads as TGTGCCAGCGGGGGTAAGGAGGGCCGCGTCACAGAGACCCAGTACTTC.

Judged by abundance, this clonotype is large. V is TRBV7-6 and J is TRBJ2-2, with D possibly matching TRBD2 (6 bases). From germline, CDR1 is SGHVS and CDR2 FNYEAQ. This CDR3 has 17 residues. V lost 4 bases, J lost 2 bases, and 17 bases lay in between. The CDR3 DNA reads TGTGCCAGCAGCTCCCCCCGGGGGACGATTAACACCGGGGAGCTGTTTTTT. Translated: CASSSPRGTINTGELFF.

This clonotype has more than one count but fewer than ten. The CDR3 region has the DNA TGCGCCAGCAGCTCCGGATGGGACCAAGAGACCCAGTACTTC. Translating it yields CASSSGWDQETQYF. This sequence joins TRBV5-1 and TRBJ2-5; D unresolved. This CDR3 has 14 residues. The V gene lost 3 bases and the J gene lost 0 bases, with 9 bases spanning the gap. Looked up from germline, CDR1 is SGHRS and CDR2 is YFSETQ.

In DNA, the CDR3 is TGTGCCAGCAGGGTATTCGGCCGCAAAGATACGCAGTATTTT. Residues: CASRVFGRKDTQYF. This chain uses TRBV6-1 with TRBJ2-3; D call uncertain. CDR1 MNHNS and CDR2 SASEGT come from the germline V gene. This CDR3 is built from 14 residues. V was pared by 6 bases and J by 5 bases, with 15 bases between.

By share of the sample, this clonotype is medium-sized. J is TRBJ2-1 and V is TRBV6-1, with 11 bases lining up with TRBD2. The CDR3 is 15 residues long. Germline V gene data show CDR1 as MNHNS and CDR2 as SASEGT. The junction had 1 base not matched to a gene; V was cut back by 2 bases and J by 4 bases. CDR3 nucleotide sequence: TGTGCCAGCAGTGAAATAGCGGGGGGGTACAATGAGCAGTTCTTC. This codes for CASSEIAGGYNEQFF.

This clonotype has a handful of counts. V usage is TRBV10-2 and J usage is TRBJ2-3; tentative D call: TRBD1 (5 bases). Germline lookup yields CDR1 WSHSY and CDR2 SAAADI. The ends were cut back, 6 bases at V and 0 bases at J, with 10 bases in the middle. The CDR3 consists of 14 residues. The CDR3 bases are TGCGCCAGCAGGAGGCAGGGAAGCACAGATACGCAGTATTTT. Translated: CASRRQGSTDTQYF.

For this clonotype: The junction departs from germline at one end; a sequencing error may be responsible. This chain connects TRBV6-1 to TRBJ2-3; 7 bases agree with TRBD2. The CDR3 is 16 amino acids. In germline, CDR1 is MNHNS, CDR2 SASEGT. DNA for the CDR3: TGTGCCAGCAGTAGGACGGGCGGGAGAGCCAAAGATATGCAGTATTTT. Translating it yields CASSRTGGRAKDMQYF.